This TCR beta chain was profiled in a study of T cells expressing NK-cell markers. Of note for this clonotype: Antigen unknown.

The CDR3 consists of 14 residues. UMIs accompanied the 5'RACE template switching by which TCR beta cDNA was made. TCRdb re-called the 5' RACE reads and gives one entry per CDR3 protein, without DNA. This sample's clone table lists about 150,000 distinct CDR3 sequences. Study observations and caveats: The study found dominant NKG2C+ clonotypes at roughly 1.0-7.5% of CD8+ T cells in 5 or 6 donors.

The specimen sequenced was blood T cells: a sorted CD56 or NKG2C T cell subset, CD4+ or CD8+ T cells, or bulk PBMC T cells (not recorded which). This receptor was taken from a woman aged 45-65 years in good health. The chain links TRBV12-3 or TRBV12-4 to TRBJ2-2; TCRdb calls TRBD1, which cannot be checked without DNA. The CDR3 spells CATPRGGNTGELFF.